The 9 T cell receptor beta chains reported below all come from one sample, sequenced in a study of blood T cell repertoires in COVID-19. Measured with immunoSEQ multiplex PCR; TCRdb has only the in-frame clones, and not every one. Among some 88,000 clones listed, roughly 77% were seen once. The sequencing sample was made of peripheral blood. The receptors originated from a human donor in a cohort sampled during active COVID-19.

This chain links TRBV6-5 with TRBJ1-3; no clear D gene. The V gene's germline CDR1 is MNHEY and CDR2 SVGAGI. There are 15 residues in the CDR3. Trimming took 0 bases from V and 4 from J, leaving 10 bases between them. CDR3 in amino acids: CASSYSSGAGNTIYF. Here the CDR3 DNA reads TGTGCCAGCAGTTACTCGAGTGGAGCAGGAAACACCATATATTTT.

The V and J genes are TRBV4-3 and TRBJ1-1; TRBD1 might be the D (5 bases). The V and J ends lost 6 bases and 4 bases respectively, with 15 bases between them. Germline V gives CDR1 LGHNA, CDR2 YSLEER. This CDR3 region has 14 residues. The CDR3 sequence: CASSRIGARTEAFF. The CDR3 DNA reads TGCGCCAGCAGTAGGATAGGGGCGCGCACTGAAGCTTTCTTT.

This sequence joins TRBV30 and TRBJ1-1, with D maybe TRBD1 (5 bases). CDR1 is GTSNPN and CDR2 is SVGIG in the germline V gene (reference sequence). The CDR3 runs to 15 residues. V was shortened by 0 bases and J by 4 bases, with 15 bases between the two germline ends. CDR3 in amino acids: CAWSVVGPGSTEAFF. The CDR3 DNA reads TGTGCCTGGAGTGTGGTGGGGCCGGGTAGCACTGAAGCTTTCTTT.

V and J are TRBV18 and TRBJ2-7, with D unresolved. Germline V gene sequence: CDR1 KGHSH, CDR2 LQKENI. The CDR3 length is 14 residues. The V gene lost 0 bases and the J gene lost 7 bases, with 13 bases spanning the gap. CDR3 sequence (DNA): TGTGCCAGCTCACCACCGTTGGGTCTGAGGGAGCAGTACTTC. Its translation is CASSPPLGLREQYF.

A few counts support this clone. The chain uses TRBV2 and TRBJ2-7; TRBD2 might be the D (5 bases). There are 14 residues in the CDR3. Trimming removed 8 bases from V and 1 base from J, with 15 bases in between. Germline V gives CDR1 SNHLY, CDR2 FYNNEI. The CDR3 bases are TGTGCCAGCTATGACAATAGCGCATCCTACGAGCAGTACTTC. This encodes CASYDNSASYEQYF. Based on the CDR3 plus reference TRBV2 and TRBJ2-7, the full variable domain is EPEVTQTPSHQVTQMGQEVILRCVPISNHLYFYWYRQILGQKVEFLVSFYNNEISEKSEIFDDQFSVERPDGSNFTLKIRSTKLEDSAMYFCASYDNSASYEQYFGPGTRLTVT.

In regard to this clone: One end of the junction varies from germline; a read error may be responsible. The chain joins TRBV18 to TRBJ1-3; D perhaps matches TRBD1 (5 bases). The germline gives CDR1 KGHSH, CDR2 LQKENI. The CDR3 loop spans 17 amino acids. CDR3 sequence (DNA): TGTGCCAGCTCACCAGCCCAGGAGGGGTTTATTGGAGACACCATATATTTT. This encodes CASSPAQEGFIGDTIYF.

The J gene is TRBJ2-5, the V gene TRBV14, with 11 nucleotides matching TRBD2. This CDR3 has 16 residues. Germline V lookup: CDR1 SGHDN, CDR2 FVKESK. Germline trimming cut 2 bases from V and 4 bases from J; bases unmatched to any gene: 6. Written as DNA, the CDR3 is TGTGCCAGCAGCCAAACGGGACTAGCGGTCACAGAGACCCAGTACTTC. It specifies CASSQTGLAVTETQYF.

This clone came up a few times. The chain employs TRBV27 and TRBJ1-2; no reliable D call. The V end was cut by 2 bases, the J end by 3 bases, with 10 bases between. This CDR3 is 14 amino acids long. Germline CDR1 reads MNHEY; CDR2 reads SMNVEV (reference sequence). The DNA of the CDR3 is TGTGCCAGCAGTTTACACCTACTCCACTATGGCTACACCTTC. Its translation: CASSLHLLHYGYTF.

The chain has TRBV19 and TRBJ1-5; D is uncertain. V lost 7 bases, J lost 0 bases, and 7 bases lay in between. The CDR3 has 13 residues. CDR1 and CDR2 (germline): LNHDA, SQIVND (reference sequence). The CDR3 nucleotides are TGTGCCAGTAAGAGGGATAGCAATCAGCCCCAGCATTTT. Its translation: CASKRDSNQPQHF. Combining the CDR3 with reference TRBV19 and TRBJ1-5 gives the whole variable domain DGGITQSPKYLFRKEGQNVTLSCEQNLNHDAMYWYRQDPGQGLRLIYYSQIVNDFQKGDIAEGYSVSREKKESFPLTVTSAQKNPTAFYLCASKRDSNQPQHFGDGTRLSIL.